The source of this T cell receptor beta chain is a study of T cells in Graves' hyperthyroidism and ophthalmopathy. V was clipped by 4 bases and J by 0 bases, with 19 bases between them. CDR1 and CDR2 from the germline V gene are SGHRS and YFSETQ. This CDR3 region has 17 residues. TCR beta CDR3 regions were amplified from RNA transcripts. The HTBI primer set served for first-round RT-PCR of the TCR CDR3. From the multiplex PCR reads, TCRdb called clonotypes with MiXCR, one entry per CDR3 protein. This table has approximately 610,000 distinct CDR3 sequences, roughly 15% appearing once. Regarding the study as a whole: A model of 13 V-J features distinguished ophthalmopathy from stable hyperthyroidism. Peripheral blood also featured most of the thyroid clonotypes expanded above 0.001.

A note on this clonotype: The antigen remains undetermined.

Orbital computed tomography, thyroid ultrasound, serum thyroxine and TRAb, and clinical symptoms together informed the diagnoses. The sequenced sample consisted of blood. The V gene is TRBV5-1, the J gene TRBJ1-1, with D possibly being TRBD1 (5 bases). The sequence was obtained from a woman in her 40s with Graves' ophthalmopathy. The CDR3 sequence is CASSLRSTLGLNTEAFF. The DNA of the CDR3 is TGCGCCAGCAGCCTTAGGAGTACCCTGGGACTGAACACTGAAGCTTTCTTT.